The present TCR beta chain was sequenced within a study of vaccination and CD4 T cells after COVID-19. The CDR3 runs to 13 residues. The germline CDR1 and CDR2 sequences are MDHEN and SYDVKM. The V and J ends lost 1 base and 4 bases respectively, with 5 bases between them. The Oncomine TCR Beta short-read assay generated sequence data from the DNA of cultured CD4+ T cells. TCRdb re-derived calls from the PCR reads in MiXCR, one entry per CDR3 protein. The sample includes about 1,700 distinct CDR3 sequences, about two thirds of them seen just once. Turning to this clonotype: Its target is not known.

This sample's treatment: roughly ten-day PBMC culture with coronavirus spike peptide pools or control peptides (ViraFEST assay). This sequence originates from a human donor who had recovered from COVID-19. The sequencing used CD4+ T cells from blood, cultured in vitro, collected after SARS-CoV-2 vaccination. The V gene is TRBV28, the J gene TRBJ1-3; the D is unclear. The CDR3 bases are TGTGCCAGCAGTTTATTCAGGGGAAACACCATATATTTT. Translation gives CASSLFRGNTIYF.